Included here is one T cell receptor (beta chain) sequence, with context. This specimen comes from a study of control samples from healthy donors and cancer patients. Data came from immunoSEQ multiplex PCR; TCRdb stores just in-frame clones and leaves some out. The repertoire includes about 230,000 clones, more than 65% of them detected once, and more than 10% sits in the top ten. The germline V gene encodes CDR1 KGHSH and CDR2 LQKENI. The V end lost 2 bases, the J end lost 8 bases, and 16 bases lay between the germline ends. The CDR3 loop spans 15 amino acids. The specimen was PBMCs. The sequence was obtained from a woman in her sixties with lung cancer. The V and J genes are TRBV18 and TRBJ2-1; perhaps TRBD2 as D (5 bases). Here the CDR3 DNA reads TGTGCCAGCTCACCAGTCGAGGGAGTTCGAGATGAGCAGTTCTTC. Its protein product is CASSPVEGVRDEQFF.